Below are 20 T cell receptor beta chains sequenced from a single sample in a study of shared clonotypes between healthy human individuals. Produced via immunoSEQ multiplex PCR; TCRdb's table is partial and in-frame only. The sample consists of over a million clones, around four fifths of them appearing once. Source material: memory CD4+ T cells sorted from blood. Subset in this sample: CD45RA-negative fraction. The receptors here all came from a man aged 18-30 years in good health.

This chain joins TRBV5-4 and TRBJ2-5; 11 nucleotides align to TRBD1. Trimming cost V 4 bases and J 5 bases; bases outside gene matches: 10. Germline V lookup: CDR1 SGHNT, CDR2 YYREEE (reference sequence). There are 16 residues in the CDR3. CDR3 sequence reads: CASSTRWTGGRETQYF. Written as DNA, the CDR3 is TGTGCCAGCAGCACCCGATGGACAGGGGGCCGCGAGACCCAGTACTTC.

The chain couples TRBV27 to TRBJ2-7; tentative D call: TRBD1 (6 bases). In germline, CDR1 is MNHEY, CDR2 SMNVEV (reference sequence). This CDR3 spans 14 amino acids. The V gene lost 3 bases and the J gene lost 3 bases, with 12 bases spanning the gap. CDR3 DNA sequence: TGTGCCAGCAGTTTCTGGCAGGGGAACTACGAGCAGTACTTC. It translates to CASSFWQGNYEQYF.

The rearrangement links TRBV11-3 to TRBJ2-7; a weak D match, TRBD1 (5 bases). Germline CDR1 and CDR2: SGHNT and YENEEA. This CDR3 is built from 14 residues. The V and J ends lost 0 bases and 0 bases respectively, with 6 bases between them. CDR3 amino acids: CASSLDRDSYEQYF. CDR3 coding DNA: TGTGCCAGCAGCTTAGACAGGGACTCCTACGAGCAGTACTTC.

This CDR3 is CASSVGQGGSTDTQYF. The DNA of the CDR3 is TGCGCCAGCAGTGTAGGGCAGGGCGGCTCCACAGATACGCAGTATTTT. The V gene is TRBV10-1, the J gene TRBJ2-3; maybe TRBD1 (5 bases). V shed 4 bases and J shed 2 bases, with 16 bases lying between them. Germline CDR1 is WNHNN and CDR2 is SYGVQD (reference sequence). This CDR3 contains 16 residues.

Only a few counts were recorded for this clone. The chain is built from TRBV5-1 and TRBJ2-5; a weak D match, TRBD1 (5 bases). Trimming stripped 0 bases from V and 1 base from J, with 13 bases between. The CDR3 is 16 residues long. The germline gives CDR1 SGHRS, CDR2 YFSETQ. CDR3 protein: CASSLGGSNPQETQYF. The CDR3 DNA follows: TGCGCCAGCAGCTTGGGGGGCTCCAACCCCCAAGAGACCCAGTACTTC. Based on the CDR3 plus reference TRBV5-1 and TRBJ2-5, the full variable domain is KAGVTQTPRYLIKTRGQQVTLSCSPISGHRSVSWYQQTPGQGLQFLFEYFSETQRNKGNFPGRFSGRQFSNSRSEMNVSTLELGDSALYLCASSLGGSNPQETQYFGPGTRLLVL.

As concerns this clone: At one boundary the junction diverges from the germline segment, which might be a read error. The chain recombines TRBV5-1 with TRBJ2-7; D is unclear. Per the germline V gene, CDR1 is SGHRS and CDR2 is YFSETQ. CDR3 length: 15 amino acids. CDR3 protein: CASGFTLAASYEQYF. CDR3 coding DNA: TGCGCCAGCGGCTTCACCTTGGCAGCCTCCTACGAGCAGTACTTC.

CDR3 bases: TGTGCCAGCAGCTCTAGACCGACTAGCACAGATACGCAGTATTTT. This translates into CASSSRPTSTDTQYF. The chain recombines TRBV4-2 with TRBJ2-3; no firm D call. V lost 5 bases, J lost 0 bases, and 12 bases lay in between. Germline V gene data show CDR1 as LGHNA and CDR2 as YNFKEQ. The CDR3 contains 15 residues.

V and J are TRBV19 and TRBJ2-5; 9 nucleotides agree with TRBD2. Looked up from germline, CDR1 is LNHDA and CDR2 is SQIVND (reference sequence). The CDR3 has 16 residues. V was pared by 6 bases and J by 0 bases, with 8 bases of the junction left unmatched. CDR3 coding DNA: TGTGCCAGTAGCCGCGGGGGGGCCCTTCACCAAGAGACCCAGTACTTC. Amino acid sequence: CASSRGGALHQETQYF.

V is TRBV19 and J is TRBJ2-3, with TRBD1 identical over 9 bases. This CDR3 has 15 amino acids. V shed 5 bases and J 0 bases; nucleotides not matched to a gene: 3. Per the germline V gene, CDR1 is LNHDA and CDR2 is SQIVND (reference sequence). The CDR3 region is CASSPGQGSTDTQYF. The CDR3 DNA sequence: TGTGCCAGTAGTCCCGGACAGGGGAGCACAGATACGCAGTATTTT. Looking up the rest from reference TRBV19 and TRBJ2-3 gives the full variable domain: DGGITQSPKYLFRKEGQNVTLSCEQNLNHDAMYWYRQDPGQGLRLIYYSQIVNDFQKGDIAEGYSVSREKKESFPLTVTSAQKNPTAFYLCASSPGQGSTDTQYFGPGTRLTVL.

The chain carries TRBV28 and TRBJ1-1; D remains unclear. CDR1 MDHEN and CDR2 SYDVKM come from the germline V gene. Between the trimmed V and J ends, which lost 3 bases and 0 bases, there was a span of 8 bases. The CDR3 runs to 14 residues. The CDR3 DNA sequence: TGTGCCAGCAGTTTTGAGGGTCTGAACACTGAAGCTTTCTTT. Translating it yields CASSFEGLNTEAFF.

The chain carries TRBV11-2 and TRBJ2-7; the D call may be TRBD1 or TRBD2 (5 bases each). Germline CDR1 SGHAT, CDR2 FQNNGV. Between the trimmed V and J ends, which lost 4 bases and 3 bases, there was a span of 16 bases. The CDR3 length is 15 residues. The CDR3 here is CASSSAPRGDYEQYF. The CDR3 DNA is TGTGCCAGCAGCTCAGCCCCTCGAGGGGACTACGAGCAGTACTTC.

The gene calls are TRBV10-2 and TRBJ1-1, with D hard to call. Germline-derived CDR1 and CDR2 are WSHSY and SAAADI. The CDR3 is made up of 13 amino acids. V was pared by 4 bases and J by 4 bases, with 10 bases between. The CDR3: CASSGVWGTEAFF. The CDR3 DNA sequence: TGCGCCAGCAGTGGTGTGTGGGGCACTGAAGCTTTCTTT.

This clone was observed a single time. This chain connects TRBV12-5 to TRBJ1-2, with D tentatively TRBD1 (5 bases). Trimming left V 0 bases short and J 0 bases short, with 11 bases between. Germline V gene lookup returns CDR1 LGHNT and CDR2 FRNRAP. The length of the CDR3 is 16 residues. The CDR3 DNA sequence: TGTGCTAGTGGTTTGGTAGCCGGGGGAACTAACTATGGCTACACCTTC. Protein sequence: CASGLVAGGTNYGYTF.

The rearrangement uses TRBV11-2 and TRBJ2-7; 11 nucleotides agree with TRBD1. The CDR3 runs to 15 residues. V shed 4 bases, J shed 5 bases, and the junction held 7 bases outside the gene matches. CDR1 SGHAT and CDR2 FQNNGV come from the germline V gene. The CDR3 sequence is CASSSRDRGSHEQYF. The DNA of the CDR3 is TGTGCCAGCAGCTCGCGGGACAGGGGGAGCCACGAGCAGTACTTC.

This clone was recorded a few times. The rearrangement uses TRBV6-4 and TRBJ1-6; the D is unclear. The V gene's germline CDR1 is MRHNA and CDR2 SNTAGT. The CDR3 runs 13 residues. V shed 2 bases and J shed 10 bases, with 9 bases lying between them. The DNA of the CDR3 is TGTGCCAGCAGTGACCAAATCACCTCACCCCTCCACTTT. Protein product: CASSDQITSPLHF.

The CDR3 coding sequence is TGCGCCAGCAGCTCTAGGACTAGCTCCTACAATGAGCAGTTCTTC. It is translated as CASSSRTSSYNEQFF. The chain links TRBV5-1 to TRBJ2-1, with 7 bases aligning to TRBD2. The V segment lost 3 bases and the J segment 0 bases; nucleotides outside the gene matches: 3. The V gene's germline CDR1 is SGHRS and CDR2 YFSETQ. The CDR3 has 15 amino acids.

The CDR3 is CASEEPLQGGNEQYF. CDR3 nucleotides: TGTGCCAGCGAAGAGCCGCTACAGGGTGGGAACGAGCAGTACTTC. This rearrangement joins TRBV2 to TRBJ2-7; the D gene is possibly TRBD1 (6 bases). The CDR3 covers 15 residues. Between the trimmed V and J ends, which lost 8 bases and 5 bases, there was a span of 22 bases. CDR1 and CDR2 (germline): SNHLY, FYNNEI. Variable domain in full (rest from reference TRBV2 and TRBJ2-7): EPEVTQTPSHQVTQMGQEVILRCVPISNHLYFYWYRQILGQKVEFLVSFYNNEISEKSEIFDDQFSVERPDGSNFTLKIRSTKLEDSAMYFCASEEPLQGGNEQYFGPGTRLTVT.

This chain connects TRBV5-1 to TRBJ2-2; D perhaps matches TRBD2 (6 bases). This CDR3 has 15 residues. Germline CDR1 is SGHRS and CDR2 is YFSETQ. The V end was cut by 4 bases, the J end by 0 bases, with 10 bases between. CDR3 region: CASSRTGANTGELFF. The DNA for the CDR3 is TGCGCCAGCAGCAGGACGGGGGCGAACACCGGGGAGCTGTTTTTT.

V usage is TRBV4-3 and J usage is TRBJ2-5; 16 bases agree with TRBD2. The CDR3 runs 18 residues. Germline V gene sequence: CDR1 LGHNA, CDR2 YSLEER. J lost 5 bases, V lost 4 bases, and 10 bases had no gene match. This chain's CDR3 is CASSPGLAGGPEKETQYF. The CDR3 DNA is TGCGCCAGCAGCCCGGGACTAGCGGGAGGGCCGGAGAAGGAGACCCAGTACTTC.

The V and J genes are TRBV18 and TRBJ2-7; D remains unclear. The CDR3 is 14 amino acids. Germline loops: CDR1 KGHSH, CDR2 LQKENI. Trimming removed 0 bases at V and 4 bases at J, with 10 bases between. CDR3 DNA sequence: TGTGCCAGCTCACCACCGGCTAGTCAGTACGAGCAGTACTTC. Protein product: CASSPPASQYEQYF.